This T cell receptor beta chain came from a study of blood T cell repertoires in COVID-19. The table came from immunoSEQ multiplex PCR; TCRdb's copy has only in-frame clones and leaves some out. The sample includes some 130,000 clones, more than 75% of them seen just once. This TCR was recovered from an elderly man with acute or convalescent COVID-19. Sequenced: peripheral blood.

The CDR3 is CASSPPGDRRNQPQHF. Here the CDR3 DNA reads TGTGCCAGCAGTCCGCCGGGGGACAGGAGAAATCAGCCCCAGCATTTT. The chain links TRBV28 to TRBJ1-5; 8 bases are a match to TRBD1. V was clipped by 5 bases and J by 4 bases; unmatched bases: 10. Germline assignment: CDR1 MDHEN and CDR2 SYDVKM. The CDR3 covers 16 residues.